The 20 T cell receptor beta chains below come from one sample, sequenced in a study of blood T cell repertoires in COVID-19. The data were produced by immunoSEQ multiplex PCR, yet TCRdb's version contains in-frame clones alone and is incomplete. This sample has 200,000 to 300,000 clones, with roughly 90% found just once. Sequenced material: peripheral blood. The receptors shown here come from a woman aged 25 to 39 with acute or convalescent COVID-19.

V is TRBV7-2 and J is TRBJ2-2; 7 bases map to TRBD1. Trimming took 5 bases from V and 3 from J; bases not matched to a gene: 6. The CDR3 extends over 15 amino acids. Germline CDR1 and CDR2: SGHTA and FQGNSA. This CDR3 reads CASSTRQGYTGELFF. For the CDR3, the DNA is TGTGCCAGCAGCACTAGACAGGGTTACACCGGGGAGCTGTTTTTT.

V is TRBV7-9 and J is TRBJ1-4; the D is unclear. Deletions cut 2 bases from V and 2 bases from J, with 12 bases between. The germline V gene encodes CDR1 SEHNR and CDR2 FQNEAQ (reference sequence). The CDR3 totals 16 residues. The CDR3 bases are TGTGCCAGCAGCTTAATCTTAGCAGCTACTAATGAAAAACTGTTTTTT. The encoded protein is CASSLILAATNEKLFF.

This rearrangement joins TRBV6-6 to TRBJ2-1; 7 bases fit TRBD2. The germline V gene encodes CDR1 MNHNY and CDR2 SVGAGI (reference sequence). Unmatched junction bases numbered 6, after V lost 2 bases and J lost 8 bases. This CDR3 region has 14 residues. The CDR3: CASSYRGSGDEQFF. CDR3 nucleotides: TGTGCCAGCAGTTACCGCGGGAGTGGCGATGAGCAGTTCTTC.

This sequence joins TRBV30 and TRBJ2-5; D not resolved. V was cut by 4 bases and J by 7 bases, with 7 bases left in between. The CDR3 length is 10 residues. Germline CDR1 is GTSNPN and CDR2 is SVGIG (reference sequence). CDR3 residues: CAWMSGTQYF. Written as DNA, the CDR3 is TGTGCCTGGATGTCGGGGACCCAGTACTTC.

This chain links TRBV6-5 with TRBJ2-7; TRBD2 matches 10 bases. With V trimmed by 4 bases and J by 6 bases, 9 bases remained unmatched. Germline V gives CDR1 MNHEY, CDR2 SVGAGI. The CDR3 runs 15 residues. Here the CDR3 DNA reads TGTGCCAGCAGTTCCATAGCGGGAGGTTCGGGCGAGCAGTACTTC. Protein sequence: CASSSIAGGSGEQYF.

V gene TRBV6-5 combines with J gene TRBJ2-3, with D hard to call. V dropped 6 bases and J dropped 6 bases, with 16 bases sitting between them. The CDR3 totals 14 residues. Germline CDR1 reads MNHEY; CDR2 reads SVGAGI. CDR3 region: CASRPTGFEDTQYF. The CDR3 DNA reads TGTGCCAGCAGGCCGACTGGGTTTGAGGATACGCAGTATTTT.

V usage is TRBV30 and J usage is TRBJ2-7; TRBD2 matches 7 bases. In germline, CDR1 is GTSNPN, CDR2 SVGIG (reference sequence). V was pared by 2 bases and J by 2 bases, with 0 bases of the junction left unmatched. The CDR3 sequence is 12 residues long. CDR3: CAWSRGAYEQYF. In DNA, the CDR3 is TGTGCCTGGAGTCGGGGGGCCTACGAGCAGTACTTC.

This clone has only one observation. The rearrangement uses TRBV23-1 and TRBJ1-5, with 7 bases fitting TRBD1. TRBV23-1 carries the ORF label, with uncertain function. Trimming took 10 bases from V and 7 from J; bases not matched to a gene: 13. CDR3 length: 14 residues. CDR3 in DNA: TGCGCCACCATCCCCAAGACAGGGTGGCAGCCCCAGCATTTT. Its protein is CATIPKTGWQPQHF.

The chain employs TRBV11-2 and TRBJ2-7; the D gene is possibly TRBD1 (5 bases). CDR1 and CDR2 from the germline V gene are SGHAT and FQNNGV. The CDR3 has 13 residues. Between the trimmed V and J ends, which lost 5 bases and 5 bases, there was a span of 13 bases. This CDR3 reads CASSATGPDEQYF. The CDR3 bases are TGTGCCAGCAGCGCTACAGGACCAGACGAGCAGTACTTC. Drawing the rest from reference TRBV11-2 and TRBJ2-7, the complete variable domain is EAGVAQSPRYKIIEKRQSVAFWCNPISGHATLYWYQQILGQGPKLLIQFQNNGVVDDSQLPKDRFSAERLKGVDSTLKIQPAKLEDSAVYLCASSATGPDEQYFGPGTRLTVT.

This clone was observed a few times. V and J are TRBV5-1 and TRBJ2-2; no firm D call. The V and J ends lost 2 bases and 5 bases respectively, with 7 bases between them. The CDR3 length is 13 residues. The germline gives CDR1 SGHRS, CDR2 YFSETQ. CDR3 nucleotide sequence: TGCGCCAGCAGCTTCGGTCCTACCGGGGAGCTGTTTTTT. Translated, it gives CASSFGPTGELFF.

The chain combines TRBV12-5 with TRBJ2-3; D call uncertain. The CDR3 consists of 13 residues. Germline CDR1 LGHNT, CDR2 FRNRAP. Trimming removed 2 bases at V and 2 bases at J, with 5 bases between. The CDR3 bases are TGTGCTAGTGGTTTGACAATCACAGATACGCAGTATTTT. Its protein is CASGLTITDTQYF.

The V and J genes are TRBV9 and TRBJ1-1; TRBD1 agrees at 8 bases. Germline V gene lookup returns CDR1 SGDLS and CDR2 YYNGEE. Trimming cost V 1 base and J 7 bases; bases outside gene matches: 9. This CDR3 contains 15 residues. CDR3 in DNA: TGTGCCAGCAGCGTAAGTGGGCAGGGGGCGCATGAAGCTTTCTTT. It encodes CASSVSGQGAHEAFF.

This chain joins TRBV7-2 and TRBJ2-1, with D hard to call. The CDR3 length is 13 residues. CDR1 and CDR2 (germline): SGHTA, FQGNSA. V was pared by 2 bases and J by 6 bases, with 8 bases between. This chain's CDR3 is CASSLSTVNEQFF. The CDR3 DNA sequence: TGTGCCAGCAGCTTAAGTACAGTCAATGAGCAGTTCTTC.

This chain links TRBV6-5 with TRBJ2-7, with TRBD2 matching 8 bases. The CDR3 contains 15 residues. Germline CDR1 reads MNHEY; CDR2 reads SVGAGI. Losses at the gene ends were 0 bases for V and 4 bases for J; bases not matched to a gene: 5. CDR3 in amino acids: CASSYSKSGGYEQYF. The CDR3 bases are TGTGCCAGCAGTTACTCGAAAAGCGGGGGTTACGAGCAGTACTTC.

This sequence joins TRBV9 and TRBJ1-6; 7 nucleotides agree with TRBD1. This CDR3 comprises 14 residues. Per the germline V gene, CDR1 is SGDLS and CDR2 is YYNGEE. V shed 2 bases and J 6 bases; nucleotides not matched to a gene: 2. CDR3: CASSVTGSNSPLHF. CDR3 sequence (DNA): TGTGCCAGCAGCGTGACAGGGTCTAATTCACCCCTCCACTTT. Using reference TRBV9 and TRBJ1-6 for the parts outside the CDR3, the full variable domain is DSGVTQTPKHLITATGQRVTLRCSPRSGDLSVYWYQQSLDQGLQFLIQYYNGEERAKGNILERFSAQQFPDLHSELNLSSLELGDSALYFCASSVTGSNSPLHFGNGTRLTVT.

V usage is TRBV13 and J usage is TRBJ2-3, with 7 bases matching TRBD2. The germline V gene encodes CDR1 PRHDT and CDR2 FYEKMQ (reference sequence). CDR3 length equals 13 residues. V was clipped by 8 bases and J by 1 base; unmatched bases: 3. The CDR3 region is CASCLAGTDTQYF. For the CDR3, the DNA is TGTGCCAGCTGTCTAGCGGGCACAGATACGCAGTATTTT.

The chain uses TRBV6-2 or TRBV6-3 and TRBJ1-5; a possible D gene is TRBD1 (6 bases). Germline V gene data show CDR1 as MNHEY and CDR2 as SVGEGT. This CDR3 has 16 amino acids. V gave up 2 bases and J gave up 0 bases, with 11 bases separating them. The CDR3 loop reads CASSYGQPYSNQPQHF. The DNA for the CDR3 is TGTGCCAGCAGTTACGGACAGCCCTATAGCAATCAGCCCCAGCATTTT.

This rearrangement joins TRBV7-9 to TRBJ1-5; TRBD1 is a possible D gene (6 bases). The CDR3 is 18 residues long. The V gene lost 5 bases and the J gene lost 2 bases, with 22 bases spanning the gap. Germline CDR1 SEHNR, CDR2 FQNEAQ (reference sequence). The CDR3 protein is CASSPGTREGLGNQPQHF. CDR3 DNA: TGTGCCAGCAGCCCAGGGACACGGGAAGGTCTAGGCAATCAGCCCCAGCATTTT.

The CDR3 DNA reads as TGTGCCAGCAGCCATAGTACTAGCGGAAAGAACACCGGGGAGCTGTTTTTT. Translation: CASSHSTSGKNTGELFF. The chain employs TRBV4-2 and TRBJ2-2; 8 positions match TRBD2. Trimming removed 3 bases from V and 1 base from J; junction bases left unmatched: 7. The CDR3 loop spans 17 amino acids. Germline V gene data show CDR1 as LGHNA and CDR2 as YNFKEQ.

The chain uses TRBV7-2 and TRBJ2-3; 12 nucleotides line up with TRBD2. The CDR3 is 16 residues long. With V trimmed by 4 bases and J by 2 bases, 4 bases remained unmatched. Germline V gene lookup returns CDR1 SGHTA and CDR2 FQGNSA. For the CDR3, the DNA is TGTGCCAGCAGCTCCACTAGCGGGAGGCCCACAGATACGCAGTATTTT. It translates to CASSSTSGRPTDTQYF.